A selection of T cell receptor beta chains follows, all from one sample in a study of STAT5B mutations in CD4+ large granular lymphocyte leukemia. Generated by immunoSEQ multiplex PCR, the TCRdb table keeps only in-frame clones and is missing some. The sample shows approximately 24,000 clones, about 76% of them seen only once. The sample comprised CD4+ T cells from blood buffy coats. These TCRs come from a human donor in good health. Each CDR3 is given with its conserved first and last residue. Fields, in order: D gene, J gene, CDR3 length, V gene, clone size, CDR3 DNA, CDR3 protein. A D gene is named only where the DNA matches it firmly. Clone size is given for some rows only: seen once, a few or many times, or a class if the clone is expanded.

d_call: TRBD2
j_call: TRBJ2-7
cdr3_length: 16
v_call: TRBV2
clone_size: .
cdr3_nt: TGTGCCAGCAAATCTATAGCGGGCCTTAGCTCCTACGAGCAGTACTTC
cdr3_aa: CASKSIAGLSSYEQYF

d_call: .
j_call: TRBJ2-6
cdr3_length: 15
v_call: TRBV19
clone_size: .
cdr3_nt: TGTGCCAGTAGTTTCGAGGGGGCTGGGGCCAACGTCCTGACTTTC
cdr3_aa: CASSFEGAGANVLTF

d_call: .
j_call: TRBJ2-3
cdr3_length: 14
v_call: TRBV28
clone_size: .
cdr3_nt: TGTGCCAGCAGCCCCCCCGCCAGTCCAGATACGCAGTATTTT
cdr3_aa: CASSPPASPDTQYF

d_call: TRBD2
j_call: TRBJ2-1
cdr3_length: 15
v_call: TRBV28
clone_size: .
cdr3_nt: TGTGCCAGCAGTTTAGCGGGGGGGCCCTACAATGAGCAGTTCTTC
cdr3_aa: CASSLAGGPYNEQFF

d_call: TRBD2
j_call: TRBJ2-1
cdr3_length: 15
v_call: TRBV5-5
clone_size: once
cdr3_nt: TGTGCCAGCAGCTTGGAAGCGGGAGGTCGGGGTGAGCAGTTCTTC
cdr3_aa: CASSLEAGGRGEQFF

d_call: TRBD1
j_call: TRBJ1-5
cdr3_length: 16
v_call: TRBV7-9
clone_size: few
cdr3_nt: TGTGCCAGCAGCTTGGGGACAGGTTTAAGGAATCAGCCCCAGCATTTT
cdr3_aa: CASSLGTGLRNQPQHF

d_call: TRBD1
j_call: TRBJ2-5
cdr3_length: 14
v_call: TRBV5-1
clone_size: once
cdr3_nt: TGCGCCAGCAGCTGGGGACAGGGTCGAGAGACCCAGTACTTC
cdr3_aa: CASSWGQGRETQYF

d_call: .
j_call: TRBJ2-4
cdr3_length: 19
v_call: TRBV5-4
clone_size: .
cdr3_nt: TGTGCCAGCAGCTTCCGACGGGGGCCTCAACTCCCAGCCAAAAACATTCAGTACTTC
cdr3_aa: CASSFRRGPQLPAKNIQYF

d_call: .
j_call: TRBJ2-1
cdr3_length: 15
v_call: TRBV7-2
clone_size: .
cdr3_nt: TGTGCCAGCAGCTTATTTGTGAGCTCCTACAATGAGCAGTTCTTC
cdr3_aa: CASSLFVSSYNEQFF

d_call: .
j_call: TRBJ2-1
cdr3_length: 13
v_call: TRBV11-1
clone_size: .
cdr3_nt: TGTGCCAGCAGCTTAAACAGGGTTAATGAGCAGTTCTTC
cdr3_aa: CASSLNRVNEQFF

d_call: TRBD1
j_call: TRBJ2-5
cdr3_length: 14
v_call: TRBV28
clone_size: once
cdr3_nt: TGTGCCAGCAGGGGAGGACAGGGAGGAGAGACCCAGTACTTC
cdr3_aa: CASRGGQGGETQYF

d_call: .
j_call: TRBJ2-7
cdr3_length: 13
v_call: TRBV27
clone_size: .
cdr3_nt: TGTGCCAGCAGTACGACAGGAATCTACGAGCAGTACTTC
cdr3_aa: CASSTTGIYEQYF

d_call: TRBD2
j_call: TRBJ2-1
cdr3_length: 16
v_call: TRBV9
clone_size: .
cdr3_nt: TGTGCCAGCAGCCAGAGACTAGCGGCCTCCTACAATGAGCAGTTCTTC
cdr3_aa: CASSQRLAASYNEQFF

d_call: TRBD1
j_call: TRBJ2-7
cdr3_length: 15
v_call: TRBV7-2
clone_size: .
cdr3_nt: TGTGCCAGCAGCTTAGTGGGACAGGATGGGTACGAGCAGTACTTC
cdr3_aa: CASSLVGQDGYEQYF

d_call: .
j_call: TRBJ2-3
cdr3_length: 15
v_call: TRBV27
clone_size: .
cdr3_nt: TGTGCCAGCAGTCGTCCGCCTAGCGGCACAGATACGCAGTATTTT
cdr3_aa: CASSRPPSGTDTQYF

d_call: .
j_call: TRBJ1-1
cdr3_length: 16
v_call: TRBV7-9
clone_size: .
cdr3_nt: TGTGCCAGCAGCCCACGATATAACTACGAGAACGCTGAAGCTTTCTTT
cdr3_aa: CASSPRYNYENAEAFF

d_call: TRBD1
j_call: TRBJ1-1
cdr3_length: 13
v_call: TRBV6-1
clone_size: .
cdr3_nt: TGTGCCAGCAGTGAGATAGGGGGCGGGGAAGCTTTCTTT
cdr3_aa: CASSEIGGGEAFF

d_call: .
j_call: TRBJ1-1
cdr3_length: 11
v_call: TRBV29-1
clone_size: .
cdr3_nt: TGCAGCGTAGGGGGGGTCGGTGAAGCTTTCTTT
cdr3_aa: CSVGGVGEAFF

d_call: TRBD1
j_call: TRBJ1-4
cdr3_length: 15
v_call: TRBV5-1
clone_size: .
cdr3_nt: TGCGCCAGCAGCTACGGACAGGGGACTAATGAAAAACTGTTTTTT
cdr3_aa: CASSYGQGTNEKLFF

d_call: .
j_call: TRBJ1-2
cdr3_length: 13
v_call: TRBV5-1
clone_size: .
cdr3_nt: TGCGCCAGCAGCTTCGGGACACCAGAAGGCTACACCTTC
cdr3_aa: CASSFGTPEGYTF